The 2 T cell receptor beta chains below all came from one sample that was sequenced in a study of blood T cell repertoires in COVID-19. TCRdb keeps only in-frame clones here, not all; method: immunoSEQ multiplex PCR. The table has roughly 100,000 clones, approximately 80% seen once; the top ten hold roughly 13%. What was sequenced was peripheral blood. The receptors were gathered from a human donor in a cohort sampled during active or convalescent COVID-19.

The chain couples TRBV7-2 to TRBJ2-5; 8 bases match TRBD2. The CDR3 spans 15 residues. Germline V gene lookup returns CDR1 SGHTA and CDR2 FQGNSA. V shed 2 bases and J 2 bases; nucleotides not matched to a gene: 4. The CDR3 nucleotides are TGTGCCAGCAGCTTATTCAGCGGGGGTCAAGAGACCCAGTACTTC. Encoded protein: CASSLFSGGQETQYF.

The gene calls are TRBV6-5 and TRBJ2-5; TRBD2 matches 9 bases. The germline V gene encodes CDR1 MNHEY and CDR2 SVGAGI. This CDR3 has 13 residues. J lost 3 bases, V lost 7 bases, and 3 bases had no gene match. Here the CDR3 DNA reads TGTGCCAGCACTGCGGGGGGGGAAGAGACCCAGTACTTC. Translated, it gives CASTAGGEETQYF.